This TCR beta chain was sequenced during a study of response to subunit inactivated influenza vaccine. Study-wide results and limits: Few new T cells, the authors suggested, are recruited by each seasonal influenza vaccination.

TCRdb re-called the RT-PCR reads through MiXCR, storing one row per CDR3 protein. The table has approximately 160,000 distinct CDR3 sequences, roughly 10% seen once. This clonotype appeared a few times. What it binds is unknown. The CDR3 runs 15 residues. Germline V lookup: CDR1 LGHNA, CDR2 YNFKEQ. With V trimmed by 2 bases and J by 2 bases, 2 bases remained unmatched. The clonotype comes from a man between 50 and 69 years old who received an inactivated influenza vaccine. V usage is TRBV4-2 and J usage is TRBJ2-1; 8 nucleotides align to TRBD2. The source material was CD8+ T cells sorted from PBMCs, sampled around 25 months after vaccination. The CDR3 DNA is TGTGCCAGCAGCCAAATAGCGGGGCCCTACAATGAGCAGTTCTTC. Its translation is CASSQIAGPYNEQFF.